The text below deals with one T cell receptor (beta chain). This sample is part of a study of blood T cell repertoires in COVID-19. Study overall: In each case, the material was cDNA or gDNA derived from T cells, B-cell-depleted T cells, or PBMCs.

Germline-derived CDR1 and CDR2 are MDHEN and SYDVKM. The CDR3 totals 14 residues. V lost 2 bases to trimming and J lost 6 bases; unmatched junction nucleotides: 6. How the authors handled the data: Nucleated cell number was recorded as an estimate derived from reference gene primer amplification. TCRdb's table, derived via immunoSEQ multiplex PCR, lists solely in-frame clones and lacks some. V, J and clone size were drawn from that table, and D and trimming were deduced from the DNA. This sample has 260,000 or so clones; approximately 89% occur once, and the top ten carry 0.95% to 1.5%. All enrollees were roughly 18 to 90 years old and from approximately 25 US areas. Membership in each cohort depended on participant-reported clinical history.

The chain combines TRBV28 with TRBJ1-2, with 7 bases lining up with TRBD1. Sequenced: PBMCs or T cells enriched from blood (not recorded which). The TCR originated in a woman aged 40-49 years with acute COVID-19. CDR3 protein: CASSLPGQANGYTF. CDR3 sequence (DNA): TGTGCCAGCAGTTTACCCGGACAGGCGAATGGCTACACCTTC.